This T cell receptor beta chain was captured by sequencing in a study of blood T cells in healthy people across ages. Together with a sample-barcoded 5' primer, a J-beta primer mix was included in a second PCR lasting about 7 to 11 cycles. A single record per CDR3 protein comes from TCRdb applying MiXCR to the 5' RACE reads. The sample holds 1.5 million to 2 million distinct CDR3 sequences, 49% seen once. There are a few counts of this clonotype. Trimming shortened V by 4 bases and J by 2 bases, and 9 bases separated the two germline ends. The CDR3 is 14 amino acids. This receptor was identified in a woman between 40 and 50 years old in good health. The sample taken for sequencing was blood. The rearrangement uses TRBV12-3 or TRBV12-4 and TRBJ2-4; D is perhaps TRBD1 (6 bases). The CDR3 loop reads CASSYRDTKNIQYF. DNA for the CDR3: TGTGCCAGCAGTTACCGGGACACCAAAAACATTCAGTACTTC.